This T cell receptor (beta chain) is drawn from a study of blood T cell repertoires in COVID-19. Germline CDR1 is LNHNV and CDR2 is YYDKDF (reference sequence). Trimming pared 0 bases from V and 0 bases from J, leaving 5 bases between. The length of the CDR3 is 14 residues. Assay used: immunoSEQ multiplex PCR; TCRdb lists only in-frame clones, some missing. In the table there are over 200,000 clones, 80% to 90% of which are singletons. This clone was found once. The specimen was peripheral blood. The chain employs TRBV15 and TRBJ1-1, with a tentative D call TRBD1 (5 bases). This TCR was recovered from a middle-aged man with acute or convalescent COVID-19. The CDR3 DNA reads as TGTGCCACCAGCAGAGAACAGGTGAACACTGAAGCTTTCTTT. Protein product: CATSREQVNTEAFF. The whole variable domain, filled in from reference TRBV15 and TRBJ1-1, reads DAMVIQNPRYQVTQFGKPVTLSCSQTLNHNVMYWYQQKSSQAPKLLFHYYDKDFNNEADTPDNFQSRRPNTSFCFLDIRSPGLGDTAMYLCATSREQVNTEAFFGQGTRLTVV.